This TCR beta chain is drawn from a study of shared clonotypes between healthy human individuals. Only in-frame clones appear in the TCRdb table, and some are missing; sequencing was by immunoSEQ multiplex PCR. The table shows fewer than 600,000 clones, with around 76% occurring only once. Sequenced input: PBMCs. The TCR was taken from a woman aged 40 to 55 in good health. Some clones in this sample may be carry-over from other donors' samples.

The CDR3 nucleotides read TGTGCCAGCAGTTACCGCCGACAGGGGTACGAGCAGTACTTC. It encodes CASSYRRQGYEQYF. The V and J genes are TRBV6-5 and TRBJ2-7, with 8 bases identical to TRBD1. Per the germline V gene, CDR1 is MNHEY and CDR2 is SVGAGI. The CDR3 covers 14 residues. J was trimmed by 4 bases and V by 2 bases; bases with no gene match: 4.